A selection of T cell receptor beta chains follows, all from one sample in a study of blood T cell repertoires in COVID-19. The protocol was immunoSEQ multiplex PCR, while the TCRdb copy is restricted to in-frame clones and leaves out a portion. The profile shows roughly 120,000 clones, 60% to 85% of them singletons. The sample consisted of peripheral blood. All receptors come from an older man with acute or convalescent COVID-19. Both conserved end residues are part of each CDR3. Fields, in order: CDR3 DNA, CDR3 protein, clone size, D gene, J gene, V gene. D genes are given only for firm matches. Expanded clones get a size class; other rows say once, few or many, or leave the size out.

TGTGCCTGGAGACAGGGTCTTCGAACCGGGGAGCTGTTTTTT,CAWRQGLRTGELFF,NA,NA,TRBJ2-2,TRBV30
TGTGCCAGCAGTGGACAGGGGGAAGTGAGTGAAGCTTTCTTT,CASSGQGEVSEAFF,NA,TRBD1,TRBJ1-1,TRBV2
TGTGCCAGCAGCTCCTTCCTAAGAGTCCATGAGCAGTTCTTC,CASSSFLRVHEQFF,NA,NA,TRBJ2-1,TRBV7-2
TGTGCCAGTACCTCGGGGTGGGCGGACACTGAAGCTTTCTTT,CASTSGWADTEAFF,NA,NA,TRBJ1-1,TRBV19
TGTGCCAGCAGCCAAGCGACAGGGCGAAATTCACCCCTCCACTTT,CASSQATGRNSPLHF,few,TRBD1,TRBJ1-6,TRBV3-1/TRBV3-2
TGTGCCAGCAGCACTCGGACAGGGGGCGACTATGGCTACACCTTC,CASSTRTGGDYGYTF,NA,TRBD1,TRBJ1-2,TRBV7-2
TGTGCCAGCAGCCCACAAACACTAGCGGGGGGGCGAGAGACCCAGTACTTC,CASSPQTLAGGRETQYF,NA,TRBD2,TRBJ2-5,TRBV7-2
TGTGCCAGCAGCTTAATCGGCAATGAGCAGTTCTTC,CASSLIGNEQFF,NA,NA,TRBJ2-1,TRBV7-3
TGTGCCAGCAGCTTAAAGGGCGGGGGCCACAATGAGCAGTTCTTC,CASSLKGGGHNEQFF,NA,NA,TRBJ2-1,TRBV7-8
TGCGCCAGCAGCGGGGGGGTAACTAATGAAAAACTGTTTTTT,CASSGGVTNEKLFF,NA,NA,TRBJ1-4,TRBV5-1